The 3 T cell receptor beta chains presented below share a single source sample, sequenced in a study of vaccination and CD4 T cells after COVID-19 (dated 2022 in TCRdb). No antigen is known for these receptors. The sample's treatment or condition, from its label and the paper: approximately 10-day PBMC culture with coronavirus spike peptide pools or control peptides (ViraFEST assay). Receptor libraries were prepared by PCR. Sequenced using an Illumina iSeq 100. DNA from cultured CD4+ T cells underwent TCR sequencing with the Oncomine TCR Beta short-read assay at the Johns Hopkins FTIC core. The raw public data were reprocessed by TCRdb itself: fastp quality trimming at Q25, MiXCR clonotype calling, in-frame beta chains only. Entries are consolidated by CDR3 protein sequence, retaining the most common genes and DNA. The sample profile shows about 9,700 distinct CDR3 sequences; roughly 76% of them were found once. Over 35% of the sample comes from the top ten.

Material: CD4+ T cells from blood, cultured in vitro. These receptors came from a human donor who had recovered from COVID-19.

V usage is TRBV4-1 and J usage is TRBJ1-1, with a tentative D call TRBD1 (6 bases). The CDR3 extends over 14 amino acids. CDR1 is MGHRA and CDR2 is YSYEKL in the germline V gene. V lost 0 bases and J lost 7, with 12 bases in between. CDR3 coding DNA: TGCGCCAGCAGCCAAGAGGACAGTCGGGGTGAAGCTTTCTTT. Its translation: CASSQEDSRGEAFF.

The CDR3 here is CASSLGNSYNEQFF. The CDR3 coding sequence is TGTGCCAGCAGCTTAGGGAACTCCTACAATGAGCAGTTCTTC. The gene calls are TRBV7-2 and TRBJ2-1; D remains unclear. The V end was cut by 1 base, the J end by 0 bases, with 4 bases between. The CDR3 loop spans 14 amino acids. The germline CDR1 and CDR2 sequences are SGHTA and FQGNSA.

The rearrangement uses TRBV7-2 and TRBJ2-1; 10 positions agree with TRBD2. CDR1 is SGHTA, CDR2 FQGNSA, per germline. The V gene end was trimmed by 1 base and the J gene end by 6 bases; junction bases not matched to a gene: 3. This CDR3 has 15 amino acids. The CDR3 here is CASSLGPSGGNEQFF. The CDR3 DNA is TGTGCCAGCAGCTTAGGGCCTAGCGGGGGCAATGAGCAGTTCTTC. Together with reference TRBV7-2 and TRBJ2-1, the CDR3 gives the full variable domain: GAGVSQSPSNKVTEKGKDVELRCDPISGHTALYWYRQSLGQGLEFLIYFQGNSAPDKSGLPSDRFSAERTGGSVSTLTIQRTQQEDSAVYLCASSLGPSGGNEQFFGPGTRLTVL.